A selection of T cell receptor beta chains follows, all from one sample in a study of vaccination and CD4 T cells after COVID-19. Their specific antigens are unknown. TCRdb analysed the PCR reads with MiXCR anew, one entry per CDR3 protein. The data contain some 13,000 distinct CDR3 sequences, around 70% of them singletons. Sequencing used CD4+ T cells from blood, cultured in vitro. The receptors shown here come from a human donor who had recovered from COVID-19. CDR3s include the opening cysteine and the closing phenylalanine or tryptophan.

TRBJ2-7,TRBV19,CASRKSGSGYEQYF
TRBJ1-2,TRBV7-6,CASSLGDIALYYGYTF
TRBJ1-2,TRBV29-1,CRRRTGGARGYTF
TRBJ2-5,TRBV19,CASSTQGKETQYF
TRBJ2-3,TRBV7-6,CASSQRAARADTQYF
TRBJ1-3,TRBV7-2,CASSRWSSGNTIYF
TRBJ1-5,TRBV20-1,CSATFRRGNQPQHF
TRBJ2-1,TRBV28,CAIVSSGGSSYNEQFF
TRBJ1-1,TRBV20-1,CSAPIWGAGNTEAFF
TRBJ2-7,TRBV6-2/TRBV6-3,CASSYPAIGEQYF
TRBJ2-7,TRBV27,CASSFLPTSAYEQYF
TRBJ2-2,TRBV28,CASTPGGAGGELFF
TRBJ1-2,TRBV6-1,CASSEQGGDYGYTF
TRBJ2-7,TRBV15,CATSRGGDRDEQYF
TRBJ2-5,TRBV7-2,CASSLRTRQETQYF
TRBJ2-7,TRBV19,CASSMRSQGPYEQYF
TRBJ1-5,TRBV28,CASSFGGSSNQPQHF
TRBJ1-5,TRBV11-2,CASSFVLGRNQPQHF
TRBJ1-2,TRBV20-1,CSARAPGQGARGYTF
TRBJ1-2,TRBV7-3,CASSLTHEGTPTYGYTF
TRBJ2-7,TRBV30,CAWSVLQVREQYF
TRBJ1-2,TRBV6-1,CASGGGLNYGYTF
TRBJ2-7,TRBV6-1,CATLGQGPYEQYF
TRBJ1-5,TRBV20-1,CSGLRGNSNQPQHF
TRBJ1-2,TRBV6-2/TRBV6-3,CASSRDLGYGYTF
TRBJ2-5,TRBV20-1,CSAGRTTSGKETQYF
TRBJ2-7,TRBV6-2/TRBV6-3,CASSGLAGVYEQYF
TRBJ1-2,TRBV20-1,CSARSGTYGYTF
TRBJ1-5,TRBV2,CASKGTAPSQPQHF